This T cell receptor (beta chain) stems from a study of naive and memory T cell subsets (dated by TCRdb to 2016 to 2017). Broadly, across the study: The study applied an open-source, UMI-based TCR alpha and beta sequencing pipeline to sorted naive and memory peripheral blood T cell subsets. Complete agreement was observed between the functional CMV T cell responses and the IgG serology results. RNA was DNase-treated and reverse transcribed with TCR constant-region primers, mostly using SuperScript III.

From the second PCR step on, the TCR alpha and beta chain libraries were amplified in separate reactions. To determine each donor's CMV status, fresh PBMCs were stimulated overnight with CMV viral lysate, and IFNgamma production from CD4+ T cells was then assessed. CD4 T cells were positively selected using Miltenyi beads, after which CD8 T cells were positively selected from the CD4-negative fraction. Cells were stained for CD3, CD4, CD8, CD45RA, CD27 and a live/dead dye and were sorted on a BD Aria II into four subsets based on CD45RA and CD27. Blood came from three healthy volunteers, each fractionated into CD4 and CD8 T cells and then into four differentiation subsets. Around 120 ml of peripheral blood was drawn per donor, and PBMC were isolated by Ficoll-Paque PLUS density-gradient centrifugation. After sorting, cells were lysed in RLT buffer, RNA was extracted using a Qiagen RNeasy kit, and the extracted RNA was stored at -80 degrees C.

This clonotype was recorded many times. The antigen it recognizes is unknown. No base-level quality is on record; no much larger clone is a single base apart. Taken from the germline V gene, the CDR1 and CDR2 loops are SQVTM and ANQGSEA. V is cut back by 4 bases and J by 3 bases, with 5 bases in the junction unmatched. Counted from cysteine to phenylalanine, this CDR3 has 14 amino acids. Only the CDR3 DNA is retained, 42 bases long and in frame from the first base. Results the study describes overall, beyond this receptor: Single alpha or beta chain sequences, rather than paired alpha/beta receptors, were used to define clonotypes. Naive repertoires, especially CD8, contained a few larger clonotypes, possibly memory cells re-expressing CD45RA. Gini index rose and Shannon and inverse Simpson diversity fell from naive through CM, EM and EMRA in both CD4 and CD8 cells. TCR abundance followed a power law with an exponent that was different for naive and memory subsets but consistent across the three individuals. After error correction, only a single occurrence was seen for over 85% of naive TCR sequences, so much steeper abundance distributions were produced than in memory subsets. The repertoire findings for the naive and memory subsets could not be validated against a ground truth, as none was available. RNA-based TCR counts may be influenced by expression changes linked to T cell activation and differentiation.

Libraries were constructed by UMI-ligation and nested PCR. The beta constant-region primer was an equimolar mix of two oligonucleotides covering both TRBC1 and TRBC2. Four rounds of PCR were used to amplify ligated cDNA, with nested alpha and beta constant-region primers being used together with the SP2 primer. A single-stranded oligonucleotide bearing the SP2 primer plus a 12-nucleotide UMI was ligated onto the 3' end of the cDNA by T4 RNA ligase 1. Incubation of the ligation reaction lasted roughly 20-24 hours at 16 degrees C. PCR2 was typically performed as a SYBR Green qPCR and was stopped at a predetermined threshold so that over-amplification was prevented. Apart from the first purification, every purification step used Agencourt AMPure XP magnetic beads. Library amounts were measured by Qubit and library quality was assessed on a TapeStation, where the main peak was expected at around 650 bp. The pooled libraries were sequenced on an Illumina MiSeq using v2 2x251 paired-end kits, which usually yielded 1-2 million reads per sample. Libraries were pooled at around 4 nM per sample, and 5-7% PhiX was added to improve cluster recognition. For the original study's pipeline: Decombinator assigned V and J genes to Demultiplexor-processed FASTQ reads by tag matching, allowing a single base-pair mismatch. UMIs were used by Collapsinator to correct both sequencing errors and frequency errors arising from PCR heterogeneity. TCRs were translated and CDR3s were extracted from the conserved cysteine to the FGXG phenylalanine by CDR3Translator, with non-productive sequences being flagged. Gini, Shannon entropy and inverse Simpson indices were calculated on repertoires subsampled to equal numbers of UMI-defined TCRs. Within the linear range, a power law was fitted to clonotype abundance distributions using maximum likelihood. On one naive CD8 sample, the pipeline and MIGEC gave similar UMI counts, unique TCR numbers and clonal distributions. One analysis removed from the naive repertoire any naive TCRs that were also present in any memory subset from the same donor. The repertoires were searched for about 7,000 CMV-associated CDR3 sequences that had been compiled from VDJdb and a published dataset. Clones were called with MiXCR by TCRdb after fastp trimmed the public reads at Q25, and only in-frame beta chains were retained. Each entry is one CDR3 protein sequence, shown with its most common DNA and genes. It is TCRdb's table, rather than the study itself, that gives the V and J calls and clone size. This sample is represented by 150,000 or so distinct CDR3 sequences; approximately 22% of them were singletons. The ten largest clonotypes hold about 0.11% of the sample.

Sample: naive CD4+ T cells from blood. Interpreted using the paper, the cell subset or site label stands for: naive T cells, CD45RA high CD27+. The sequence derives from a human donor in good health. Rearrangement joined TRBV29-1 to TRBJ2-4; 8 junctional bases match TRBD1. The bases read TGCAGCGTTGGACAGGGGTCTGGCAAAAACATTCAGTACTTC. This yields the protein CSVGQGSGKNIQYF.